This TCR beta chain was obtained from a study of CD8 T cell repertoires and HIV-1 epitope variants (dated by TCRdb to 2020 to 2021). Turning to the overall study: In separate culture wells, T cells were stimulated with each of twenty-five peptides that represented autologous and known Gag and Nef epitope variants. Control conditions included a CMV, EBV and flu peptide pool, the Ebola AY9 epitope as negative control, and a no-peptide well. Tested epitopes included three Gag epitope families and Nef HW9 and YT9. T cells were enriched using the EasySep Human T Cell Enrichment Kit and were co-cultured with equal numbers of autologous T cell-negative cells serving as antigen-presenting cells. The cultures were grown for roughly nine days in IMDM with gentamicin, and half of the media was changed on days 3 and 7 with IL-2, IL-7 and IL-15 added. An aliquot of 1M T cells was saved as an uncultured baseline condition, separate from the 80 to 95 T cell cultures. Running each culture condition in triplicate, except for one peptide done in duplicate, gave a total of approximately 90 T cell cultures. The study at large found these results: The assay could identify only TCR beta chains and pointed to proliferation in response to antigen, not to T cell function or cytokine profile. Nine or ten antigen-specific TCR beta clonotypes were identified, and about 6 of them appeared cross-reactive for autologous or known escape epitope variants. The Nef KF9 family was recognized by five clonotypes and the HW9 family by one, and no responses to the TAALDMSHF plasma variant were observed.

V is pruned by 8 bases and J by 3 bases, leaving 9 bases of the junction without a gene match. Reading from cysteine to phenylalanine, the CDR3 counts 14 amino acids. The read is trimmed to its CDR3 DNA, 42 bases read in frame from base 1. As encoded in the germline V gene, CDR1 is MDHEN while CDR2 is SYDVKM. The EasySep Human CD8+ T Cell Enrichment Kit was used on day 10 to isolate CD8+ T cells from every culture. Sequencing of TCR beta CDR3 regions was performed at survey depth on the immunoSEQ platform. The QIAamp DNA micro kit was used to extract genomic DNA from every cultured and uncultured CD8+ T cell population. As for the authors' bioinformatics: Any sample with under 5,000 productive reads was excluded, and this exclusion removed about 6.5% of the roughly 80 cultures stimulated with HIV peptides. A MANAFEST web app trimmed sequences to CDR3 and removed nonproductive sequences, CDR3s under 5 amino acids, and those not starting C or ending F/W. To count as antigen-specific, a clonotype had to be expanded in at least 2 of 3 replicates compared with the no-peptide control at FDR 0.01, and only within one epitope family. Specific clonotypes also needed at least fivefold higher frequency than in wells stimulated with peptides from other epitope families. TCRdb mirrors the immuneACCESS table, restricted to in-frame sequences. Some clones are absent from its copies; in checked studies, under half trace to an unresolved V gene, and the reason for the others is unknown. The D gene and trimming were derived from the DNA, and the V and J assignments and clone size from that table. For this sample there are tens of thousands of clones; roughly four fifths appear just once. Of the sample, roughly 24% is held by the ten largest clones.

A single count supports this clone. What antigen it recognizes has not been identified. Base-call qualities are not available, and no considerably larger clone is one nucleotide away. The chain is made from TRBV28 and TRBJ1-2, and 7 bases in between align with TRBD1. Sequencing was performed on uncultured baseline CD8+ T cells from peripheral blood mononuclear cells (PBMCs). The TCR comes from a male donor with HIV. Read as DNA, the sequence is TGTGCCAGCGCCCCCCCTGACAGGGACTATGGCTACACCTTC. Its protein product is CASAPPDRDYGYTF.